Listed below are T cell receptor beta chains from one sample, sequenced in a study of blood T cell repertoires in COVID-19. Method: immunoSEQ multiplex PCR; TCRdb's copy keeps in-frame clones and lacks some. The sample gives roughly 81,000 clones, about 83% of which show up once; about 2% is in the top ten. Sequenced sample: peripheral blood. Receptors were obtained from an older woman with acute or convalescent COVID-19. Both conserved end residues are part of each CDR3. D genes are given only for firm matches. Not all rows give a size; the values are once, few, many and, for expanded clones, a class.

TRBV10-3	NA	TRBJ1-1	NA	CAIQQANTEAFF	TGTGCCATCCAGCAGGCCAACACTGAAGCTTTCTTT
TRBV19	NA	TRBJ1-4	NA	CASSISPGRSLSANEKLFF	TGTGCCAGTAGTATTTCTCCAGGGCGGTCCCTGAGCGCTAATGAAAAACTGTTTTTT
TRBV5-4	NA	TRBJ1-1	NA	CASSRTTNTEAFF	TGTGCCAGCAGCAGGACTACGAACACTGAAGCTTTCTTT
TRBV2	few	TRBJ1-2	TRBD1	CASPGTETYGYTF	TGTGCCAGCCCCGGGACAGAGACCTATGGCTACACCTTC
TRBV18	NA	TRBJ1-2	NA	CASSPPQGQPNYGYTF	TGTGCCAGCTCACCACCCCAGGGTCAGCCGAACTATGGCTACACCTTC
TRBV5-6	NA	TRBJ1-2	TRBD1	CASSFGTAANYGYTF	TGTGCCAGCAGCTTCGGGACAGCAGCTAACTATGGCTACACCTTC
TRBV11-2	few	TRBJ1-1	TRBD1	CASSITGVNTEAFF	TGTGCCAGCAGCATAACAGGGGTGAACACTGAAGCTTTCTTT
TRBV18	NA	TRBJ1-5	TRBD1	CASSKDRPGTGWGNNQPQHF	TGTGCCAGCTCAAAGGATCGTCCCGGGACAGGGTGGGGGAACAATCAGCCCCAGCATTTT
TRBV19	few	TRBJ1-6	NA	CASSPTGRNSPLHF	TGTGCCAGTAGTCCGACAGGTAGAAATTCACCCCTCCACTTT
TRBV18	NA	TRBJ2-3	TRBD2	CASSPVEGLAGADDTQYF	TGTGCCAGCTCACCGGTCGAGGGGTTAGCGGGGGCTGACGATACGCAGTATTTT
TRBV19	NA	TRBJ2-7	NA	CASSAGSVRDEQYF	TGTGCCAGTAGTGCAGGGTCAGTCCGGGACGAGCAGTACTTC